Sequencing of this TCR beta chain was carried out in a study of CD8+CD57+ T cells in acquired aplastic anemia. Patients picked for sequencing had shown CD8+CD57+ cell expansion detected by flow cytometry. Profiling of TCR beta VDJ combinations and CDR3 sequences used genomic DNA as template. TCRdb ran MiXCR on the reads and lists one entry per CDR3 protein. The data contain over 250,000 distinct CDR3 sequences, 50% to 65% of them seen just once; the ten biggest clones take up roughly 1.2%. Study-level points and caveats: Patients and controls were found to share 25 to 30 CD8+ CDR3 sequences.

The CDR3 is 12 amino acids. Deletions cut 6 bases from V and 8 bases from J, with 13 bases between. The germline CDR1 and CDR2 sequences are MNHNS and SASEGT. Notes on this clonotype: Its antigen remains unknown.

This chain connects TRBV6-1 to TRBJ1-2; TRBD1 might be the D (6 bases). This TCR was recovered from a human donor with aplastic anemia. The specimen sequenced was sorted CD4+, CD8+, or CD8+CD57+ T cells (not recorded which) from PBMCs. The CDR3 sequence is CASSGQHSGYTF. CDR3 coding DNA: TGTGCCAGCAGCGGACAGCATTCGGGCTACACCTTC.